This T cell receptor (beta chain) comes out of a study of vaccination effects on CD4 cells after COVID-19 (dated by TCRdb to between 2021 and 2024). As for the study more broadly: Each participant received two doses of an mRNA SARS-CoV-2 vaccine, either BNT162b2 or mRNA-1273. Pre-vaccine samples were collected from a couple of convalescent patients 16 days and one week before the first dose, corresponding to 142 and 148 days after COVID-19 diagnosis. In both COVID-19 convalescent patients and infection-naive vaccine recipients, the study compared SARS-CoV-2 spike-specific CD4+ TCR repertoires from before mRNA vaccination with those from after it. Altogether, roughly 10 COVID-19 convalescent patients and several SARS-CoV-2-naive healthy vaccine recipients made up the full study. In the study, cultures from other donors were sequenced using the Oncomine TCR Beta short-read assay on an Illumina iSeq 100.

The method was the immunoSEQ multiplex PCR assay. DNA from the cultured and isolated CD4+ T cells underwent TCR beta CDR3 sequencing. For the original study's pipeline: The analysis removed non-productive TCR sequences, trimmed reads to the CDR3 region, and retained only CDR3s that were 7 or more amino acids long. The MANAFEST web app was used to pick out antigen-specific clonotypes by comparing their expansion in peptide wells with that in reference cultures. For clones to be considered positive, expansion at FDR<0.05 versus reference and all other wells, an odds ratio above 5, and a frequency above 0.1% in two replicate wells were required. Cross-reactive clonotypes were defined as significantly expanded in SARS-CoV-2 spike wells and in at least one common cold coronavirus spike condition. CDR3 similarity was assessed by Levenshtein distance using the stringdist R package, and unrooted trees were constructed with ape in R 3.6.1. The table comes from immuneACCESS by way of TCRdb, which keeps in-frame sequences with V and J called. Part of the clones is missing from these tables; in studies checked, under half for an unresolved V gene and the rest for unknown reasons. V and J calls and clone size are those listed in that table; D and trimming were worked out from the DNA. Here the sample has tens of thousands of clones; roughly 69% occur a single time. The ten largest clones capture about 17% of the sample.

Concerning this clone: The specificity of this receptor is unknown. No base qualities exist here, and no much larger clone lies one base off it.

General findings and caveats noted by the study authors: The study was limited by a small number of convalescent patients and lacked early post-infection timepoints. Marked clonal contraction was observed in both infection-induced and vaccine-induced clones at late post-vaccination timepoints, consistent with waning T cell responses. Among convalescent patients, the spike-reactive repertoire after vaccination was made up mainly of new vaccine-induced clones that were largely distinct from the clones induced by infection.

In the ViraFEST assay, PBMC were stimulated with viral peptide pools, and antigen-specific CD4+ T cell clonotypes were then identified by expansion using TCR sequencing. After more than 9 days of culture, CD4+ T cells were isolated with the EasySep CD4+ T cell isolation kit. Convalescent patients had PCR-confirmed SARS-CoV-2 infection between March and December 2020, before Alpha, Beta and Delta variants emerged in the United States. Each well held fewer than 2.5 million PBMC cultured in IMDM containing approximately 5% human AB serum, about 10 IU/ml IL-2 and gentamicin, along with approximately 10 ug/ml peptides. On days 3 and 7, half of the culture medium was replaced with fresh IL-2-containing medium. Unless noted otherwise, every peptide stimulation condition was cultured in triplicate wells. Using Ficoll-Paque Plus gradient centrifugation, PBMC were separated from whole blood and then either used fresh or cryopreserved at -140C. The overlapping peptide pools covered the spike proteins of SARS-CoV-2 and of the common cold coronaviruses HCoV-NL63, HCoV-OC43 and HCoV-229E. The QIAamp micro DNA kit was used to extract genomic DNA from the cultured CD4+ T cells.

The sequencing here drew on CD4+ T cells from PBMCs cultured with HCoV-NL63 spike peptides, taken before COVID-19 vaccination. The cell subset or site label, as the study defines it: HCoV-NL63 spike overlapping peptide pool stimulation. The TCR originated in a human donor who had a prior SARS-CoV-2 infection.

The DNA is as follows: TGTGCCAGCAGTGAAATGGGGGCCACGATCGAAGGCTACACCTTC. The encoded protein is CASSEMGATIEGYTF. This receptor chain uses TRBV6-1 and TRBJ1-2; the D segment could be TRBD1, given 6 matching bases. The junction shows trimming of 2 bases on V and 8 bases on J, plus 18 bases between the germline ends. Including the terminal cysteine and phenylalanine, the CDR3 comprises 15 residues. Kept here is only the CDR3 DNA, which spans 45 bases and is read in frame from base 1. The germline V gene sets CDR1 to MNHNS and CDR2 to SASEGT.